These 25 T cell receptor beta chains came from one sample sequenced in a study of blood T cell repertoires in COVID-19. The protocol was immunoSEQ multiplex PCR, while the TCRdb copy is restricted to in-frame clones and leaves out a portion. The table shows around 150,000 clones, with around four fifths occurring only once. Source material: PBMCs or T cells enriched from blood (not recorded which). The receptors come from a woman aged 35 to 49 who had recovered from COVID-19.

CDR3 in DNA: TGTGCCAGCAGAGCTGGGCAGGGGGGAGGCTACACCTTC. This gives the protein CASRAGQGGGYTF. The gene calls are TRBV6-5 and TRBJ1-2, with TRBD1 matching over 7 bases. Germline V lookup: CDR1 MNHEY, CDR2 SVGAGI. Losses at the gene ends were 6 bases for V and 8 bases for J; bases not matched to a gene: 9. This CDR3 region has 13 residues.

The chain is built from TRBV7-8 and TRBJ2-6, with 7 positions matching TRBD1. Germline V lookup: CDR1 SGHVS, CDR2 FQNEAQ. The junction had 4 bases not matched to a gene; V was cut back by 5 bases and J by 0 bases. This CDR3 contains 16 residues. For the CDR3, the DNA is TGTGCCAGCAGCCGACGACAGGGCTCTGGGGCCAACGTCCTGACTTTC. Its translation is CASSRRQGSGANVLTF.

V usage is TRBV11-2 and J usage is TRBJ1-2; TRBD1 is a possible D gene (6 bases). The CDR3 runs to 16 residues. The V gene lost 5 bases and the J gene lost 0 bases, with 16 bases spanning the gap. Germline V gene data show CDR1 as SGHAT and CDR2 as FQNNGV. CDR3: CASSPVGGAANYGYTF. The CDR3, as DNA: TGTGCCAGCAGCCCCGTGGGGGGGGCCGCTAACTATGGCTACACCTTC.

The chain has TRBV19 and TRBJ1-1, with 9 bases that match TRBD1. This CDR3 spans 13 amino acids. The germline V gene has CDR1 LNHDA and CDR2 SQIVND (reference sequence). The V segment lost 11 bases and the J segment 5 bases; nucleotides outside the gene matches: 9. For the CDR3, the DNA is TGTGCCCGTAACAGGGGGCGGTGGACTGAAGCTTTCTTT. This gives the protein CARNRGRWTEAFF.

V gene TRBV5-5 combines with J gene TRBJ1-4, with D maybe TRBD1 (6 bases). Germline values: CDR1 SGHKS, CDR2 YYEKEE (reference sequence). The CDR3 runs to 14 residues. V was pared by 0 bases and J by 4 bases, with 7 bases between. The CDR3 region is CASSLADSNEKLFF. The CDR3 region has the DNA TGTGCCAGCAGCTTGGCGGACAGTAATGAAAAACTGTTTTTT. Using reference TRBV5-5 and TRBJ1-4 for the parts outside the CDR3, the full variable domain is DAGVTQSPTHLIKTRGQQVTLRCSPISGHKSVSWYQQVLGQGPQFIFQYYEKEERGRGNFPDRFSARQFPNYSSELNVNALLLGDSALYLCASSLADSNEKLFFGSGTQLSVL.

V usage is TRBV23-1 and J usage is TRBJ1-6; 9 bases fit TRBD1. TRBV23-1 is labeled an ORF, and its function is uncertain. There are 14 residues in the CDR3. Trimming at V came to 0 bases and at J to 9 bases, leaving 0 bases not matched to a gene. The CDR3 DNA sequence: TGCGCCAGCAGTCAATCGGACAGGGGTTCACCCCTCCACTTT. Its protein product is CASSQSDRGSPLHF.

The V call is TRBV13, the J call TRBJ1-2; 9 bases fit TRBD1. V lost 5 bases and J lost 0; bases outside the gene matches: 4. The CDR3 extends over 15 amino acids. Germline-derived CDR1 and CDR2 are PRHDT and FYEKMQ (reference sequence). The DNA of the CDR3 is TGTGCCAGCAGCCTCGGACAGGGGACTAACTATGGCTACACCTTC. Protein: CASSLGQGTNYGYTF. Using reference TRBV13 and TRBJ1-2 for the parts outside the CDR3, the full variable domain is AAGVIQSPRHLIKEKRETATLKCYPIPRHDTVYWYQQGPGQDPQFLISFYEKMQSDKGSIPDRFSAQQFSDYHSELNMSSLELGDSALYFCASSLGQGTNYGYTFGSGTRLTVV.

The chain recombines TRBV9 with TRBJ2-3; tentatively, D is TRBD1 (6 bases). V was pared by 6 bases and J by 3 bases, with 8 bases between. Per germline, CDR1 SGDLS and CDR2 YYNGEE. The CDR3 is 12 residues long. CDR3 amino acids: CASNTGTDTQYF. The CDR3, as DNA: TGTGCCAGCAACACAGGGACAGATACGCAGTATTTT.

The DNA of the CDR3 is TGTGCCAGCATGCGTACCACGACAGGGAACGAGCAGTTCTTC. Translating it yields CASMRTTTGNEQFF. This sequence joins TRBV28 and TRBJ2-1, with 7 bases identical to TRBD1. Trimming cost V 7 bases and J 10 bases; bases outside gene matches: 13. The germline V gene has CDR1 MDHEN and CDR2 SYDVKM. The CDR3 length is 14 residues.

The genes are TRBV5-5 and TRBJ1-5; weak D call: TRBD1 (5 bases). CDR3 size: 13 residues. The germline V and J ends were trimmed by 4 bases and 5 bases, with 10 bases remaining between them. Germline assignment: CDR1 SGHKS and CDR2 YYEKEE (reference sequence). This CDR3 is CASSPLGDQPQHF. As DNA, the CDR3 is TGTGCCAGCAGCCCCCTAGGGGATCAGCCCCAGCATTTT.

The rearrangement uses TRBV9 and TRBJ2-1; no clear D gene. This CDR3 is 12 amino acids long. Germline assignment: CDR1 SGDLS and CDR2 YYNGEE. V gave up 0 bases and J gave up 7 bases, with 5 bases separating them. CDR3 nucleotide sequence: TGTGCCAGCAGCGTAGTAGAGAATGAGCAGTTCTTC. It yields the protein CASSVVENEQFF.

The chain is built from TRBV5-1 and TRBJ2-1; 8 bases fit TRBD2. The V gene's germline CDR1 is SGHRS and CDR2 YFSETQ. The CDR3 length is 16 residues. Trimming at V came to 0 bases and at J to 4 bases, leaving 6 bases not matched to a gene. CDR3 amino acids: CASSLAPGGLYNEQFF. DNA of the CDR3: TGCGCCAGCAGCTTGGCTCCGGGGGGGTTGTACAATGAGCAGTTCTTC.

The chain recombines TRBV29-1 with TRBJ2-1; 7 bases are a match to TRBD2. This CDR3 region has 14 residues. V shed 7 bases, J shed 5 bases, and the junction held 11 bases outside the gene matches. Germline assignment: CDR1 SQVTM and CDR2 ANQGSEA. The CDR3 DNA reads as TGCAGCGGGGGGAGAAGCGGGGCGAACAATGAGCAGTTCTTC. This codes for CSGGRSGANNEQFF.

The rearrangement uses TRBV18 and TRBJ1-1, with TRBD1 matching 11 bases. CDR3 length: 15 residues. V was clipped by 2 bases and J by 4 bases; unmatched bases: 3. Looked up from germline, CDR1 is KGHSH and CDR2 is LQKENI. The CDR3 loop is CASSPAGTGGTEAFF. The CDR3 bases are TGTGCCAGCTCACCAGCCGGGACAGGGGGCACTGAAGCTTTCTTT.

The gene calls are TRBV14 and TRBJ1-2; D uncertain. CDR3 length equals 12 residues. V lost 4 bases and J 8 bases, leaving 11 bases between the germline ends. Germline assignment: CDR1 SGHDN and CDR2 FVKESK. CDR3 bases: TGTGCCAGCAGCCCGGGCCGAGGGGGCTACACCTTC. It specifies CASSPGRGGYTF.

This clone has just a few counts. The chain is built from TRBV19 and TRBJ1-2; TRBD1 agrees at 9 bases. V was pared by 4 bases and J by 7 bases, with 7 bases of the junction left unmatched. CDR1 LNHDA and CDR2 SQIVND come from the germline V gene (reference sequence). CDR3 length equals 14 residues. This CDR3 reads CASSTGQGLGGYTF. The CDR3 DNA is TGTGCCAGTAGTACCGGACAGGGGTTGGGTGGCTACACCTTC.

The chain couples TRBV2 to TRBJ2-3; 16 bases are a match to TRBD2. The germline gives CDR1 SNHLY, CDR2 FYNNEI. J lost 0 bases, V lost 6 bases, and 6 bases had no gene match. The CDR3 contains 18 residues. The CDR3 is CASRSGTSGRVSTDTQYF. DNA for the CDR3: TGTGCCAGCAGATCCGGGACTAGCGGGAGGGTAAGCACAGATACGCAGTATTTT.

CDR3: CASRSALSEGSNQPQHF. The CDR3 bases are TGTGCCAGTAGATCGGCCCTCTCCGAGGGCAGCAATCAGCCCCAGCATTTT. The rearrangement links TRBV19 to TRBJ1-5; D uncertain. This CDR3 comprises 17 residues. The V end was cut by 6 bases, the J end by 1 base, with 19 bases between. Germline V CDR1 and CDR2: LNHDA, SQIVND (reference sequence).

The genes are TRBV18 and TRBJ2-1; TRBD1 matches at 12 bases. The CDR3 is made up of 14 amino acids. Trimming cost V 5 bases and J 10 bases; bases outside gene matches: 6. CDR1 is KGHSH and CDR2 is LQKENI in the germline V gene. The chain's CDR3 is CASSGTGGAWEQFF. As DNA, the CDR3 is TGTGCCAGCTCAGGGACAGGGGGCGCGTGGGAGCAGTTCTTC.

The rearrangement joins TRBV19 to TRBJ2-1; D might be TRBD1 (6 bases). Germline V gene lookup returns CDR1 LNHDA and CDR2 SQIVND (reference sequence). The CDR3 has 15 residues. V lost 4 bases to trimming and J lost 1 base, with 11 bases between them. CDR3 amino acids: CASSTHRESYNEQFF. The CDR3 coding sequence is TGTGCCAGTAGTACTCACAGGGAATCCTACAATGAGCAGTTCTTC.

The rearrangement joins TRBV7-5 to TRBJ1-1. TRBV7-5 is listed as a pseudogene. CDR3 length: 14 amino acids. CDR3 sequence (DNA): TGTGCCAGAAGCTTCCCCCCCGTGAACACTGAAGCTTTCTTT. It codes for CARSFPPVNTEAFF.

This clone was recorded only once. The V call is TRBV6-5, the J call TRBJ1-6, with D tentatively TRBD1 (5 bases). Germline V lookup: CDR1 MNHEY, CDR2 SVGAGI. The CDR3 runs 13 residues. The ends were cut back, 5 bases at V and 12 bases at J, with 14 bases in the middle. CDR3 DNA sequence: TGTGCCAGCAGTCCCGACAGAAAGTTACCCCTCCACTTT. Protein product: CASSPDRKLPLHF.

The rearrangement links TRBV9 to TRBJ2-2, with D maybe TRBD2 (5 bases). This CDR3 has 16 amino acids. The V end was cut by 0 bases, the J end by 5 bases, with 14 bases between. Per the germline V gene, CDR1 is SGDLS and CDR2 is YYNGEE. The CDR3 DNA follows: TGTGCCAGCAGCGTAGATCCTAGCCAAGGGACCGGGGAGCTGTTTTTT. The encoded protein is CASSVDPSQGTGELFF.

The chain combines TRBV9 with TRBJ2-3; TRBD1 matches 11 bases. Germline V CDR1 and CDR2: SGDLS, YYNGEE. CDR3 length: 18 residues. With 4 bases clipped from V and 6 bases from J, the junction kept 16 bases outside the gene matches. The CDR3 coding sequence is TGTGCCAGCAGCCCCCCCTCATCCCTGGGACAGGGGGTTGATACGCAGTATTTT. Protein sequence: CASSPPSSLGQGVDTQYF.

The genes are TRBV27 and TRBJ2-7; TRBD1 might be the D (6 bases). V dropped 1 base and J dropped 7 bases, with 14 bases sitting between them. The germline V gene has CDR1 MNHEY and CDR2 SMNVEV (reference sequence). This CDR3 has 14 residues. The CDR3 sequence: CASSLYAGAQEQYF. The DNA of the CDR3 is TGTGCCAGCAGTTTATATGCAGGGGCACAAGAGCAGTACTTC.